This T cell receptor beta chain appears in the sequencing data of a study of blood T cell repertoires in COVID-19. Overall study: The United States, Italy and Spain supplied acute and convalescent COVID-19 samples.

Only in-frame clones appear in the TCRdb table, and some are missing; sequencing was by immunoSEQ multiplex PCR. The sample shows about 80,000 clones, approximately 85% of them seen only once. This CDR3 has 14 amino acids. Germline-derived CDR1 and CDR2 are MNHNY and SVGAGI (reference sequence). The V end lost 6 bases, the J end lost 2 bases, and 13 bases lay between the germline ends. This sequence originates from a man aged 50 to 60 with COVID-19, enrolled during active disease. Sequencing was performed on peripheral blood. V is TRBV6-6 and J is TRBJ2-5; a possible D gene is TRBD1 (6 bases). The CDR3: CASRLRGGQETQYF. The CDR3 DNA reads TGTGCCAGCAGACTCAGGGGTGGGCAAGAGACCCAGTACTTC.